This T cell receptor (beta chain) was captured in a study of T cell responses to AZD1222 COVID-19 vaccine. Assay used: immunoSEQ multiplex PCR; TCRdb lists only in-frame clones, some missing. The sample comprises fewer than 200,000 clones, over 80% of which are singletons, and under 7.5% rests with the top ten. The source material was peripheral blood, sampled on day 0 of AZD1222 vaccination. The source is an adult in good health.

The CDR3 nucleotides read TGTGCCAGCAGCTCGGCCGGAAGGAGAGAATATCAGCCCCAGCATTTT. Protein: CASSSAGRREYQPQHF. The chain links TRBV5-6 to TRBJ1-5, with D hard to call. The CDR3 totals 16 residues. In germline, CDR1 is SGHDT, CDR2 YYEEEE. V was shortened by 3 bases and J by 5 bases, with 18 bases between the two germline ends.